The 8 T cell receptor beta chains below come from one sample, sequenced in a study of blood T cells in healthy people across ages. Next came a second PCR, run for about 7 to 11 cycles, which used a sample-barcoded 5' primer along with a J-beta primer mix. TCRdb analysed the 5' RACE reads with MiXCR anew, one entry per CDR3 protein. The sample consists of roughly 500,000 distinct CDR3 sequences, 25% to 30% of them appearing once. The sample consisted of blood. The receptors here all came from a woman between 65 and 79 years old in good health.

This clonotype was observed a few times. This chain joins TRBV12-3 or TRBV12-4 and TRBJ2-5; the D is unclear. The CDR3 length is 15 residues. V was pared by 3 bases and J by 4 bases, with 15 bases between. The CDR3 sequence: CASSFRLDGTETQYF. The DNA of the CDR3 is TGTGCCAGCAGTTTTCGGCTAGACGGCACAGAGACCCAGTACTTC.

This chain links TRBV12-3 or TRBV12-4 with TRBJ2-5; TRBD2 matches 9 bases. Judging by the DNA end, TRBJ2-1 fits better; the J call may be wrong. This CDR3 spans 15 amino acids. CDR3 nucleotides: TGTGCCAGCAGTTCGCGGGGGGGCTTCAACAATGAGCAGTTCTTC. Residues: CASSSRGGFNNEQFF.

The genes are TRBV6-1 and TRBJ1-2; 8 bases match TRBD1. Trimming cost V 2 bases and J 8 bases; bases outside gene matches: 7. Germline V gives CDR1 MNHNS, CDR2 SASEGT. The length of the CDR3 is 14 residues. CDR3 sequence: CASSEQQGVGGYTF. In DNA, the CDR3 is TGTGCCAGCAGTGAACAACAGGGGGTGGGAGGCTACACCTTC.

This chain joins TRBV12-5 and TRBJ2-5, with TRBD2 identical over 12 bases. The DNA end is more similar to TRBJ2-7, so the J call may be wrong. The CDR3 has 15 residues. Germline values: CDR1 LGHNT, CDR2 FRNRAP. The CDR3 spells CASGRGTSGYYEQYF. The DNA of the CDR3 is TGTGCTAGTGGCCGAGGGACTAGCGGGTACTACGAGCAGTACTTC.

V is TRBV19 and J is TRBJ2-2; 8 nucleotides agree with TRBD1. J was trimmed by 5 bases and V by 4 bases; bases with no gene match: 6. Germline assignment: CDR1 LNHDA and CDR2 SQIVND (reference sequence). The CDR3 sequence is 15 residues long. This CDR3 is CASSTGQGGTGELFF. DNA for the CDR3: TGTGCCAGTAGTACCGGACAGGGAGGTACCGGGGAGCTGTTTTTT.

This clonotype was found a few times. The gene calls are TRBV6-1 and TRBJ2-7; D is uncertain. Per germline, CDR1 MNHNS and CDR2 SASEGT. This CDR3 contains 11 residues. Trimming pared 5 bases from V and 5 bases from J, leaving 7 bases between. CDR3 in amino acids: CASSNSDEQYF. The CDR3 region has the DNA TGTGCCAGCAGTAACAGTGACGAGCAGTACTTC.

CDR3 residues: CASSFRDSTEAFF. The CDR3 DNA reads TGTGCCAGCAGTTTCCGGGATAGCACTGAAGCTTTCTTT. The rearrangement links TRBV6-5 to TRBJ1-1; D gene ambiguous. V dropped 4 bases and J dropped 4 bases, with 10 bases sitting between them. This CDR3 region has 13 residues. Germline V CDR1 and CDR2: MNHEY, SVGAGI.

This clonotype appeared many times. This chain uses TRBV7-9 with TRBJ2-5; D gene ambiguous. The ends were cut back, 4 bases at V and 7 bases at J, with 7 bases in the middle. CDR1 and CDR2 (germline): SEHNR, FQNEAQ (reference sequence). This CDR3 comprises 11 residues. Written as DNA, the CDR3 is TGTGCCAGCAGCTCTGGTTTGACCCAGTACTTC. Translation: CASSSGLTQYF.